This entry lists 18 T cell receptor beta chains sequenced from one sample in a study of neurological immune-mediated disorders. TCRdb analysed the 5' RACE reads with MiXCR anew, one entry per CDR3 protein. Here the sample spans around 25,000 distinct CDR3 sequences, approximately 13% being singletons. The sequencing input was PBMCs. The receptors derive from a woman aged 55-70 years with HTLV-1-associated myelopathy (HAM/TSP).

This clonotype was detected many times. The V call is TRBV20-1, the J call TRBJ1-2, with TRBD1 identical over 8 bases. J lost 8 bases, V lost 5 bases, and 13 bases had no gene match. Looked up from germline, CDR1 is DFQATT and CDR2 is SNEGSKA (reference sequence). The CDR3 runs 14 residues. The CDR3 here is CSAASFRGLEGYTF. CDR3 nucleotide sequence: TGCAGTGCTGCAAGCTTCAGGGGGCTAGAGGGCTACACCTTC.

In its sample, this clonotype was seen many times. This chain connects TRBV20-1 to TRBJ2-7; D uncertain. There are 11 residues in the CDR3. Trimming shortened V by 0 bases and J by 7 bases, and 7 bases separated the two germline ends. The germline gives CDR1 DFQATT, CDR2 SNEGSKA (reference sequence). For the CDR3, the DNA is TGCAGTGCTAGAGATCGACGGGAGCAGTACTTC. This translates into CSARDRREQYF.

The chain has TRBV20-1 and TRBJ1-1; no clear D gene. The germline CDR1 and CDR2 sequences are DFQATT and SNEGSKA (reference sequence). The CDR3 has 12 amino acids. V was trimmed by 8 bases and J by 1 base, leaving 11 bases between them. The chain's CDR3 is CSSPGTNTEAFF. DNA for the CDR3: TGCAGTTCGCCGGGAACGAACACTGAAGCTTTCTTT.

This clonotype was detected ten times or more. The chain is built from TRBV29-1 and TRBJ1-3; perhaps TRBD1 as D (6 bases). CDR1 SQVTM and CDR2 ANQGSEA come from the germline V gene. There are 14 residues in the CDR3. The V end lost 5 bases, the J end lost 7 bases, and 18 bases lay between the germline ends. Here the CDR3 DNA reads TGCAGCGTTTCCCTAAGAGGGGGTCCGAACACCATATATTTT. Protein product: CSVSLRGGPNTIYF.

This clonotype showed up many times. The V gene is TRBV6-5, the J gene TRBJ1-5, with a possible D match to TRBD1 (5 bases). Germline V gives CDR1 MNHEY, CDR2 SVGAGI. Deletions cut 5 bases from V and 7 bases from J, with 15 bases between. The CDR3 has 14 amino acids. CDR3 DNA: TGTGCCAGCAGTAGAGGGGATCGAGGCCAGCCCCAGCATTTT. Residues: CASSRGDRGQPQHF.

This chain links TRBV20-1 with TRBJ1-2; possible D gene TRBD1, 6 bases. The CDR3 length is 13 residues. Germline CDR1 DFQATT, CDR2 SNEGSKA (reference sequence). Trimming removed 1 base at V and 4 bases at J, with 10 bases between. CDR3: CSARGGRGYGYTF. The CDR3 DNA is TGCAGTGCTAGAGGGGGCAGGGGCTATGGCTACACCTTC.

The chain links TRBV7-2 to TRBJ2-7, with 7 nucleotides matching TRBD2. Trimming at V came to 0 bases and at J to 7 bases, leaving 9 bases not matched to a gene. Looked up from germline, CDR1 is SGHTA and CDR2 is FQGNSA. This CDR3 is built from 15 residues. The CDR3 region is CASSLAGGKVHEQYF. The CDR3 coding sequence is TGTGCCAGCAGCTTAGCGGGGGGGAAAGTCCATGAGCAGTACTTC.

This clonotype showed up many times. V usage is TRBV7-2 and J usage is TRBJ2-7; no clear D gene. This CDR3 region has 12 residues. CDR1 is SGHTA, CDR2 FQGNSA, per germline. V was shortened by 3 bases and J by 2 bases, with 5 bases between the two germline ends. The CDR3 DNA reads as TGTGCCAGCAGCTTGCAGACCTACGAGCAGTACTTC. It yields the protein CASSLQTYEQYF.

This clonotype has at least ten counts. The CDR3 nucleotides are TGTGCCAGCAGTTGGACAGGGCGAAATCAGCCCCAGCATTTT. Translating it yields CASSWTGRNQPQHF. The chain recombines TRBV6-5 with TRBJ1-5, with 8 bases fitting TRBD1. Germline CDR1 reads MNHEY; CDR2 reads SVGAGI. CDR3 length: 14 residues. V was pared by 4 bases and J by 4 bases, with 3 bases of the junction left unmatched.

This clonotype was observed at least ten times. J is TRBJ1-6 and V is TRBV5-1; 9 bases agree with TRBD1. CDR1 is SGHRS and CDR2 is YFSETQ in the germline V gene. The CDR3 is made up of 15 amino acids. The V gene end was trimmed by 3 bases and the J gene end by 6 bases; junction bases not matched to a gene: 4. This CDR3 is CASSWGQGTNSPLHF. The CDR3 bases are TGCGCCAGCAGCTGGGGACAGGGAACTAATTCACCCCTCCACTTT.

This clonotype was seen repeatedly, ten times or more. The chain carries TRBV20-1 and TRBJ2-7; 9 bases agree with TRBD1. V gave up 3 bases and J gave up 4 bases; unmatched junction bases: 10. CDR1 is DFQATT, CDR2 SNEGSKA, per germline (reference sequence). The CDR3 runs 15 residues. DNA of the CDR3: TGCAGTGCTAGTCCCCGGGACAGGGTGGGTTACGAGCAGTACTTC. Translation: CSASPRDRVGYEQYF.

This clonotype was found many times. The rearrangement links TRBV7-2 to TRBJ2-7, with D possibly being TRBD1 or TRBD2 (6 bases each). CDR1 and CDR2 (germline): SGHTA, FQGNSA. This CDR3 is 14 amino acids long. The V end was cut by 3 bases, the J end by 0 bases, with 9 bases between. DNA for the CDR3: TGTGCCAGCAGCTTTCGGGGGCGCTCCTACGAGCAGTACTTC. Protein: CASSFRGRSYEQYF. The variable domain in full, with the rest retrieved from reference TRBV7-2 and TRBJ2-7, is GAGVSQSPSNKVTEKGKDVELRCDPISGHTALYWYRQSLGQGLEFLIYFQGNSAPDKSGLPSDRFSAERTGGSVSTLTIQRTQQEDSAVYLCASSFRGRSYEQYFGPGTRLTVT.

Sample share makes this clonotype medium-sized. The chain couples TRBV10-3 to TRBJ2-5; 13 bases line up with TRBD2. Looked up from germline, CDR1 is ENHRY and CDR2 is SYGVKD. The CDR3 runs 17 residues. Trimming took 4 bases from V and 2 from J; bases not matched to a gene: 7. CDR3 residues: CAISGAGTSGTQETQYF. CDR3 nucleotide sequence: TGTGCCATCAGTGGGGCCGGGACTAGCGGGACTCAAGAGACCCAGTACTTC.

This clonotype showed up many times. This rearrangement joins TRBV2 to TRBJ1-1, with unresolved D. V was clipped by 4 bases and J by 0 bases, with 9 bases between them. The V gene's germline CDR1 is SNHLY and CDR2 FYNNEI. CDR3 size: 14 residues. The CDR3 is CASSGKGLNTEAFF. CDR3 DNA sequence: TGTGCCAGCAGTGGAAAAGGTCTGAACACTGAAGCTTTCTTT.

This clonotype showed up many times. The genes are TRBV12-3 or TRBV12-4 and TRBJ2-5; D is unresolved. This CDR3 contains 11 residues. V was clipped by 0 bases and J by 4 bases, with 0 bases between them. The CDR3 coding sequence is TGTGCCAGCAGTTTAGCAGAGACCCAGTACTTC. Translated, it gives CASSLAETQYF.

Ten or more counts support this clonotype. The chain recombines TRBV5-6 with TRBJ2-7; 7 nucleotides line up with TRBD1. There are 14 residues in the CDR3. The trim removed 1 base at V and 2 bases at J, leaving 3 bases unmatched. In germline, CDR1 is SGHDT, CDR2 YYEEEE. CDR3: CASSLTGDTYEQYF. Written as DNA, the CDR3 is TGTGCCAGCAGCTTGACAGGGGACACCTACGAGCAGTACTTC.

By its share, this clonotype is medium-sized. The CDR3 sequence: CSVERTGVGEAFF. CDR3 bases: TGCAGCGTTGAAAGGACAGGGGTTGGGGAAGCTTTCTTT. The chain joins TRBV29-1 to TRBJ1-1; 9 bases map to TRBD1. Germline lookup yields CDR1 SQVTM and CDR2 ANQGSEA. V gave up 2 bases and J gave up 8 bases; unmatched junction bases: 6. The CDR3 spans 13 residues.

This clonotype was observed once. The chain has TRBV4-1 and TRBJ2-1; 12 bases line up with TRBD2. CDR3 size: 18 residues. Per germline, CDR1 MGHRA and CDR2 YSYEKL. The trim removed 8 bases at V and 5 bases at J, leaving 16 bases unmatched. CDR3 nucleotide sequence: TGCGCCAGCCAAGTGGTGACTAGCGGGAGCGGCGACCACAATGAGCAGTTCTTC. Translation gives CASQVVTSGSGDHNEQFF.